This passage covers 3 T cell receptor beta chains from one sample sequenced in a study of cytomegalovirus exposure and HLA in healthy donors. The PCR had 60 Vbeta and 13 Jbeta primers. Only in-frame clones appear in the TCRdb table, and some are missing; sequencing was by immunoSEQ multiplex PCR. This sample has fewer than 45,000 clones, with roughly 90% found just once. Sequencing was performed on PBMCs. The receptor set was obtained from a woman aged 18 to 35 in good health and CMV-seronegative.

The CDR3 protein is CASSRLLDRDEEYTEAFF. DNA of the CDR3: TGTGCCAGCAGCCGCCTACTGGACAGGGACGAGGAGTACACTGAAGCTTTCTTT. This chain connects TRBV7-4 to TRBJ1-1; 8 bases agree with TRBD1. This CDR3 has 18 amino acids. V was pared by 5 bases and J by 3 bases, with 17 bases of the junction left unmatched. The germline CDR1 and CDR2 sequences are SGHVT and SQSDAQ.

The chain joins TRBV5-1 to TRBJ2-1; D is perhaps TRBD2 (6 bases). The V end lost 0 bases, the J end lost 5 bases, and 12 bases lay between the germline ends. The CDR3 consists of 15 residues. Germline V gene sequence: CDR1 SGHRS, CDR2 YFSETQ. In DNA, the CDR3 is TGCGCCAGCAGCTTGGCTCTAGGACTACACAATGAGCAGTTCTTC. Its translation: CASSLALGLHNEQFF.

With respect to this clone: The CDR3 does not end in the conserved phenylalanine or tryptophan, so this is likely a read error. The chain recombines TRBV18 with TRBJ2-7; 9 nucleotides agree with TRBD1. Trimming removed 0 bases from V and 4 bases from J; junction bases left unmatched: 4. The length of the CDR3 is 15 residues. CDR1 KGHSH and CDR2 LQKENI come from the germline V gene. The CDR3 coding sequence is TGTGCCAGCTCACCACCGGGACAGGGACCGTACGAGCAGTACCTC. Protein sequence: CASSPPGQGPYEQYL.